This TCR beta chain is from a study of neoadjuvant nivolumab and ipilimumab in lung cancer. Regarding the study as a whole: Pretherapy blood TCR richness correlated positively with resected tumor richness.

A note on this clone: Its antigen is not known. At one end the junction does not follow the germline gene, possibly because of a read error.

Some clones are missing from TCRdb's copy, which holds only in-frame ones; the method was immunoSEQ multiplex PCR. The data contain about 26,000 clones, less than 90% of them seen just once; the ten biggest clones take up under 8%. From germline, CDR1 is SNHLY and CDR2 FYNNEI. The CDR3 is 16 amino acids. The genes are TRBV2 and TRBJ2-5, with 15 nucleotides matching TRBD2. The sequenced sample was peripheral blood, obtained before neoadjuvant nivolumab, alone or with ipilimumab. This TCR was recovered from an adult with non-small cell lung cancer. The CDR3 DNA reads TGTGCCAGCAGGGAAGGACTAGCGGGGGGGCTGGAGACCCAGTACTTC. Its translation: CASREGLAGGLETQYF.